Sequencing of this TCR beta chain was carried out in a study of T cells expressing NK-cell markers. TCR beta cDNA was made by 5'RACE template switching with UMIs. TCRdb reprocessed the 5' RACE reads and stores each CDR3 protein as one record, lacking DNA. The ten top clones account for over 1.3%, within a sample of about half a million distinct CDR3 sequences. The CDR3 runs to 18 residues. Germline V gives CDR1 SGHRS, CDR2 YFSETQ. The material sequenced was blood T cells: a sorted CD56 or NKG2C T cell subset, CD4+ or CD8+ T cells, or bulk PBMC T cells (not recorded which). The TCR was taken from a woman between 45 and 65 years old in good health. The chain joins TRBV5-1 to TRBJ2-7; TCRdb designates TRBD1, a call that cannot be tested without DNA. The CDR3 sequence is CASSLVGIVPGRGYEQYF.